This T cell receptor beta chain was obtained from a study of blood T cell repertoires in COVID-19. V dropped 2 bases and J dropped 0 bases, with 11 bases sitting between them. There are 16 residues in the CDR3. Germline-derived CDR1 and CDR2 are WSHSY and SAAADI. Only in-frame clones appear in the TCRdb table, and some are missing; sequencing was by immunoSEQ multiplex PCR. The sample includes more than 95,000 clones, 75% to 85% of them seen just once. This rearrangement joins TRBV10-2 to TRBJ2-1, with D possibly TRBD1 on 5 matching bases. Sequencing was carried out using peripheral blood. The clonotype comes from a middle-aged man with active or convalescent COVID-19. Here the CDR3 reads CASSEGAASSYNEQFF. CDR3 DNA: TGCGCCAGCAGTGAGGGGGCAGCGAGCTCCTACAATGAGCAGTTCTTC.